This T cell receptor beta chain originates from a study of shared clonotypes between healthy human individuals. Researchers ran the assay at a deep level. The authors' processing: ImmunoSEQ output held junction-only sequences without quality scores, so filtering differed. Data came from immunoSEQ multiplex PCR; TCRdb stores just in-frame clones and leaves some out. V and J calls and clone size are those listed in that table; D and trimming were worked out from the DNA. The table records about 490,000 clones, roughly 80% of them present only once. The V segment lost 3 bases and the J segment 8 bases; nucleotides outside the gene matches: 11. The CDR3 spans 17 residues. Per germline, CDR1 LNHDA and CDR2 SQIVND (reference sequence).

The TCR sequence derives from a woman aged 40 to 50 in good health. Some clones in this sample may be carry-over from other donors' samples. Sequencing was performed on PBMCs. V and J are TRBV19 and TRBJ2-1; 12 bases match TRBD1. CDR3 loop: CASSINRDRGLKDEQFF. Written as DNA, the CDR3 is TGTGCCAGTAGTATCAACCGGGACAGGGGGCTCAAAGATGAGCAGTTCTTC.